Below, 32 T cell receptor beta chains from the same sample are listed, as sequenced in a study of cytomegalovirus exposure and HLA in healthy donors. Primers: 60 Vbeta forward and 13 Jbeta reverse. The method was immunoSEQ multiplex PCR; TCRdb's version includes in-frame clones alone and lacks a portion of them. The repertoire holds some 150,000 clones, with around 81% as singletons. Input material: PBMCs. The receptors come from a woman between 50 and 59 years old in good health and CMV-seronegative.

The CDR3, as DNA: TGTGCCAGCAGCTTCGACGGGAGCGGAGATACGCAGTATTTT. Its translation: CASSFDGSGDTQYF. J is TRBJ2-3 and V is TRBV28; perhaps TRBD2 as D (6 bases). Germline lookup yields CDR1 MDHEN and CDR2 SYDVKM. There are 14 residues in the CDR3. Trimming removed 6 bases from V and 5 bases from J, with 15 bases in between.

CDR3 in amino acids: CASSLKVLAAEQFF. For the CDR3, the DNA is TGCGCCAGCAGCTTGAAGGTGTTAGCCGCTGAGCAGTTCTTC. The chain recombines TRBV5-1 with TRBJ2-1; D not resolved. The CDR3 is 14 amino acids. Trimming shortened V by 1 base and J by 9 bases, and 14 bases separated the two germline ends. Germline V gene sequence: CDR1 SGHRS, CDR2 YFSETQ. Full variable domain (outside the CDR3, taken from reference TRBV5-1 and TRBJ2-1): KAGVTQTPRYLIKTRGQQVTLSCSPISGHRSVSWYQQTPGQGLQFLFEYFSETQRNKGNFPGRFSGRQFSNSRSEMNVSTLELGDSALYLCASSLKVLAAEQFFGPGTRLTVL.

The rearrangement uses TRBV29-1 and TRBJ1-6; D perhaps matches TRBD1 (6 bases). The CDR3 loop spans 14 amino acids. The V gene lost 5 bases and the J gene lost 2 bases, with 10 bases spanning the gap. In germline, CDR1 is SQVTM, CDR2 ANQGSEA. In nucleotides, the CDR3 is TGCAGCGTTCGAACAGGGCCCTATAATTCACCCCTCCACTTT. This gives the protein CSVRTGPYNSPLHF.

This clone was recorded a few times. The V and J genes are TRBV5-1 and TRBJ1-1; D is possibly TRBD1 (5 bases). V was pared by 4 bases and J by 2 bases, with 12 bases between. Germline CDR1 and CDR2: SGHRS and YFSETQ. There are 14 residues in the CDR3. In DNA, the CDR3 is TGCGCCAGCAGCCTAACAGGAGCTAACACTGAAGCTTTCTTT. It translates to CASSLTGANTEAFF.

This chain connects TRBV7-2 to TRBJ2-3; 7 nucleotides line up with TRBD2. V dropped 3 bases and J dropped 1; count of bases not matched to a gene: 1. CDR1 is SGHTA and CDR2 is FQGNSA in the germline V gene. The CDR3 sequence is 14 residues long. The CDR3 here is CASSFGGGTDTQYF. In DNA form, the CDR3 reads TGTGCCAGCAGCTTTGGGGGGGGCACAGATACGCAGTATTTT.

The chain joins TRBV27 to TRBJ2-1; 7 bases match TRBD2. Germline V lookup: CDR1 MNHEY, CDR2 SMNVEV (reference sequence). The ends lost 6 bases at V and 0 bases at J; junction bases unmatched: 8. The CDR3 is 16 amino acids. The CDR3 sequence is CASSPGRESSYNEQFF. In DNA form, the CDR3 reads TGTGCCAGCAGCCCGGGGCGGGAGAGCTCCTACAATGAGCAGTTCTTC.

V is TRBV28 and J is TRBJ2-3; possibly TRBD2 for D (6 bases). The CDR3 is 12 residues long. The V and J ends lost 6 bases and 5 bases respectively, with 9 bases between them. Per germline, CDR1 MDHEN and CDR2 SYDVKM. The CDR3, as DNA: TGTGCCAGCAGGGGACTGGGAGATACGCAGTATTTT. Protein sequence: CASRGLGDTQYF.

The gene calls are TRBV30 and TRBJ1-2; no clear D. The CDR3 runs 12 residues. The V gene's germline CDR1 is GTSNPN and CDR2 SVGIG (reference sequence). The V end lost 0 bases, the J end lost 6 bases, and 8 bases lay between the germline ends. In nucleotides, the CDR3 is TGTGCCTGGAGTGTACGTGCAGATGGCTACACCTTC. Its translation is CAWSVRADGYTF.

This clone has only one observation. The chain is built from TRBV28 and TRBJ1-5, with D perhaps matching TRBD1 (6 bases). V was pared by 6 bases and J by 4 bases, with 10 bases between. Germline V gives CDR1 MDHEN, CDR2 SYDVKM. The length of the CDR3 is 13 residues. CDR3 nucleotides: TGTGCCAGCAGAACAGGGCTAAATCAGCCCCAGCATTTT. Protein: CASRTGLNQPQHF.

The chain combines TRBV29-1 with TRBJ1-1, with 9 bases matching TRBD1. The CDR3 runs to 15 residues. J was trimmed by 1 base and V by 5 bases; bases with no gene match: 8. Germline CDR1 SQVTM, CDR2 ANQGSEA. Here the CDR3 reads CSVIEQGARNTEAFF. In DNA form, the CDR3 reads TGCAGCGTTATTGAACAGGGGGCAAGGAACACTGAAGCTTTCTTT.

This clone was seen only a few times. J is TRBJ2-1 and V is TRBV30; TRBD1 matches at 8 bases. Trimming cost V 5 bases and J 4 bases; bases outside gene matches: 10. Germline lookup yields CDR1 GTSNPN and CDR2 SVGIG (reference sequence). CDR3 length equals 15 residues. CDR3 sequence: CAWAPGGSVYNEQFF. CDR3 in DNA: TGTGCCTGGGCTCCAGGGGGCTCCGTTTACAATGAGCAGTTCTTC. The complete variable domain, with remaining parts taken from reference TRBV30 and TRBJ2-1, reads SQTIHQWPATLVQPVGSPLSLECTVEGTSNPNLYWYRQAAGRGLQLLFYSVGIGQISSEVPQNLSASRPQDRQFILSSKKLLLSDSGFYLCAWAPGGSVYNEQFFGPGTRLTVL.

In this sample, this clone turned up a few times. This chain uses TRBV7-9 with TRBJ2-7; TRBD2 is a possible D gene (5 bases). The CDR3 loop spans 13 amino acids. V shed 5 bases and J shed 6 bases, with 14 bases lying between them. Germline assignment: CDR1 SEHNR and CDR2 FQNEAQ (reference sequence). The CDR3: CASSHGGLSEQYF. The CDR3, as DNA: TGTGCCAGCAGCCACGGAGGTCTGTCCGAGCAGTACTTC.

As for this clone: The same CDR3 can be traced to other DNA sequences in this sample. This rearrangement joins TRBV5-4 to TRBJ1-1; D is perhaps TRBD1 (5 bases). V was cut by 2 bases and J by 6 bases, with 17 bases left in between. The CDR3 contains 15 residues. From germline, CDR1 is SGHNT and CDR2 YYREEE (reference sequence). The CDR3 DNA reads TGTGCCAGCAGCTTAGGGGTAGGGCAGTTATCTGAAGCTTTCTTT. Its protein is CASSLGVGQLSEAFF.

The V and J genes are TRBV6-6 and TRBJ1-2; TRBD1 agrees at 7 bases. This CDR3 contains 12 residues. CDR1 MNHNY and CDR2 SVGAGI come from the germline V gene (reference sequence). Germline trimming cut 7 bases from V and 8 bases from J; bases unmatched to any gene: 7. This chain's CDR3 is CASNGGTAGYTF. The CDR3 DNA sequence: TGTGCCAGCAACGGCGGGACAGCCGGCTACACCTTC.

This chain links TRBV5-1 with TRBJ2-7; 10 positions match TRBD2. CDR1 and CDR2 (germline): SGHRS, YFSETQ. The CDR3 consists of 16 residues. V shed 6 bases and J 2 bases; nucleotides not matched to a gene: 11. The CDR3 nucleotides are TGCGCCAGCACCCCGGAGGGAGCGGGGGGGACCTACGAGCAGTACTTC. Translated, it gives CASTPEGAGGTYEQYF.

The J gene is TRBJ1-2, the V gene TRBV6-5; D might be TRBD1 (5 bases). The CDR3 runs to 14 residues. Trimming took 6 bases from V and 4 from J, leaving 15 bases between them. Germline assignment: CDR1 MNHEY and CDR2 SVGAGI. CDR3 sequence reads: CASRPPGLPYGYTF. In DNA, the CDR3 is TGTGCCAGCAGACCCCCGGGACTCCCCTATGGCTACACCTTC.

The chain carries TRBV19 and TRBJ2-2; 7 nucleotides align to TRBD1. This CDR3 has 15 amino acids. The ends lost 6 bases at V and 1 base at J; junction bases unmatched: 5. Per germline, CDR1 LNHDA and CDR2 SQIVND (reference sequence). For the CDR3, the DNA is TGTGCCAGTAGGGCCGGACAGGTGAACACCGGGGAGCTGTTTTTT. Amino acids: CASRAGQVNTGELFF.

The chain recombines TRBV7-2 with TRBJ1-2; D perhaps matches TRBD1 (6 bases). Germline V gene data show CDR1 as SGHTA and CDR2 as FQGNSA. V gave up 4 bases and J gave up 5 bases, with 14 bases separating them. The CDR3 contains 14 residues. The CDR3 DNA sequence: TGTGCCAGCAGCTGGGGGCAGGGGTGGTATGGCTACACCTTC. It specifies CASSWGQGWYGYTF.

CDR3 sequence (DNA): TGCGCCAGCAGCCAAGATAGAATATTAGGGGTCAACAATGAGCAGTTCTTC. Translation: CASSQDRILGVNNEQFF. This sequence joins TRBV4-3 and TRBJ2-1; D possibly corresponds to TRBD1 (5 bases). Trimming pared 0 bases from V and 5 bases from J, leaving 17 bases between. The CDR3 spans 17 residues. Germline V gives CDR1 LGHNA, CDR2 YSLEER.

The J gene is TRBJ1-1, the V gene TRBV19; TRBD1 agrees at 10 bases. Trimming removed 4 bases from V and 1 base from J; junction bases left unmatched: 3. The germline V gene encodes CDR1 LNHDA and CDR2 SQIVND (reference sequence). The CDR3 extends over 15 amino acids. The CDR3 reads CASSSWDRGNTEAFF. In nucleotides, the CDR3 is TGTGCCAGTAGTAGTTGGGACAGGGGGAACACTGAAGCTTTCTTT.

This clone was observed a single time. DNA of the CDR3: TGTGCCACCAGCAAGAGTTTCCCGACAGTGACGTACGAGCAGTACTTC. Translating gives CATSKSFPTVTYEQYF. The genes are TRBV15 and TRBJ2-7, with a possible D match to TRBD1 (5 bases). Germline lookup yields CDR1 LNHNV and CDR2 YYDKDF (reference sequence). Deletions cut 4 bases from V and 4 bases from J, with 20 bases between. The length of the CDR3 is 16 residues.

V is TRBV28 and J is TRBJ2-1; D might be TRBD1 (6 bases). The CDR3 has 12 residues. V was shortened by 6 bases and J by 6 bases, with 9 bases between the two germline ends. Germline CDR1 MDHEN, CDR2 SYDVKM. The CDR3 is CASSYRVNEQFF. Written as DNA, the CDR3 is TGTGCCAGCAGCTACAGGGTCAATGAGCAGTTCTTC.

The V and J genes are TRBV2 and TRBJ2-2; 7 bases agree with TRBD1. The CDR3 is 15 residues long. Germline values: CDR1 SNHLY, CDR2 FYNNEI. Unmatched junction bases numbered 7, after V lost 4 bases and J lost 5 bases. CDR3 protein: CASSGTTQGTGELFF. In DNA, the CDR3 is TGTGCCAGCAGTGGTACTACACAGGGGACCGGGGAGCTGTTTTTT. Variable domain in full (rest from reference TRBV2 and TRBJ2-2): EPEVTQTPSHQVTQMGQEVILRCVPISNHLYFYWYRQILGQKVEFLVSFYNNEISEKSEIFDDQFSVERPDGSNFTLKIRSTKLEDSAMYFCASSGTTQGTGELFFGEGSRLTVL.

J is TRBJ2-2 and V is TRBV25-1, with a tentative D call TRBD1 (6 bases). Germline V gives CDR1 MGHDK, CDR2 SYGVNS. This CDR3 has 14 amino acids. Deletions cut 5 bases from V and 7 bases from J, with 14 bases between. CDR3 residues: CASSLGARGGELFF. The CDR3 nucleotides read TGTGCCAGCAGTTTGGGGGCTAGGGGCGGGGAGCTGTTTTTT.

CDR3 residues: CASSLEVGGNNEQFF. Written as DNA, the CDR3 is TGTGCCAGCAGCTTAGAAGTGGGGGGTAACAATGAGCAGTTCTTC. The chain combines TRBV11-2 with TRBJ2-1; TRBD2 is a possible D gene (6 bases). The length of the CDR3 is 15 residues. Per germline, CDR1 SGHAT and CDR2 FQNNGV. Trimming took off 0 bases at V and 5 bases at J, with 11 bases between the two ends.

This clone was seen a single time. V usage is TRBV21-1 and J usage is TRBJ1-2; the table's D call TRBD1 went unverified against the DNA. TRBV21-1 is a pseudogene. This CDR3 region has 17 residues. The CDR3 reads CASSKTHKDRHNNGYTF. Written as DNA, the CDR3 is TGTGCCAGCAGCAAAACCCACAAGGACAGACATAACAATGGCTACACCTTC.

A single count supports this clone. The gene calls are TRBV18 and TRBJ2-5; 7 bases match TRBD1. The CDR3 covers 13 residues. V dropped 8 bases and J dropped 1; count of bases not matched to a gene: 4. From germline, CDR1 is KGHSH and CDR2 LQKENI. CDR3 sequence reads: CASLQGIQETQYF. In DNA, the CDR3 is TGTGCCAGCCTACAGGGGATCCAAGAGACCCAGTACTTC.

The J gene is TRBJ2-6, the V gene TRBV15; 7 nucleotides align to TRBD1. This CDR3 has 14 amino acids. V was clipped by 0 bases and J by 10 bases; unmatched bases: 3. The germline V gene encodes CDR1 LNHNV and CDR2 YYDKDF (reference sequence). The CDR3 reads CATSRDLQGNVLTF. The CDR3 region has the DNA TGTGCCACCAGCAGAGATTTACAGGGGAACGTCCTGACTTTC.

V usage is TRBV5-1 and J usage is TRBJ1-2; 9 positions agree with TRBD1. The V segment lost 3 bases and the J segment 8 bases; nucleotides outside the gene matches: 11. The CDR3 loop spans 15 amino acids. Looked up from germline, CDR1 is SGHRS and CDR2 is YFSETQ. Here the CDR3 reads CASSSPGQGLLGYTF. CDR3 DNA: TGCGCCAGCAGCTCTCCGGGACAGGGTCTTCTCGGCTACACCTTC.

This chain connects TRBV7-9 to TRBJ2-2; the match to TRBD2 covers 10 bases. This CDR3 contains 16 residues. Germline V CDR1 and CDR2: SEHNR, FQNEAQ (reference sequence). Trimming took 5 bases from V and 7 from J; bases not matched to a gene: 10. The CDR3 nucleotides read TGTGCCAGCAGCCCCGGGACTAGCGTAACCGGCGGGGAGCTGTTTTTT. It is translated as CASSPGTSVTGGELFF. Based on the CDR3 plus reference TRBV7-9 and TRBJ2-2, the full variable domain is DTGVSQNPRHKITKRGQNVTFRCDPISEHNRLYWYRQTLGQGPEFLTYFQNEAQLEKSRLLSDRFSAERPKGSFSTLEIQRTEQGDSAMYLCASSPGTSVTGGELFFGEGSRLTVL.

This clone was seen a few times. The same CDR3 is also encoded by other DNA sequences in this sample. The chain recombines TRBV11-3 with TRBJ2-2; D not certain. CDR1 is SGHNT, CDR2 YENEEA, per germline. The CDR3 runs 12 residues. V lost 5 bases and J 4 bases, leaving 5 bases between the germline ends. The CDR3 nucleotides read TGTGCCAGCAGCCCCGGCACCGGGGAGCTGTTTTTT. It is translated as CASSPGTGELFF. Using reference TRBV11-3 and TRBJ2-2 for the parts outside the CDR3, the full variable domain is EAGVVQSPRYKIIEKKQPVAFWCNPISGHNTLYWYLQNLGQGPELLIRYENEEAVDDSQLPKDRFSAERLKGVDSTLKIQPAELGDSAVYLCASSPGTGELFFGEGSRLTVL.

The V and J genes are TRBV11-2 and TRBJ2-2, with TRBD2 as a possible D gene (6 bases). The CDR3 covers 13 residues. Per germline, CDR1 SGHAT and CDR2 FQNNGV. V was clipped by 3 bases and J by 6 bases, with 8 bases between them. The CDR3 DNA follows: TGTGCCAGCAGCTTGGAGGGGTCCGGGGAGCTGTTTTTT. Its translation: CASSLEGSGELFF.